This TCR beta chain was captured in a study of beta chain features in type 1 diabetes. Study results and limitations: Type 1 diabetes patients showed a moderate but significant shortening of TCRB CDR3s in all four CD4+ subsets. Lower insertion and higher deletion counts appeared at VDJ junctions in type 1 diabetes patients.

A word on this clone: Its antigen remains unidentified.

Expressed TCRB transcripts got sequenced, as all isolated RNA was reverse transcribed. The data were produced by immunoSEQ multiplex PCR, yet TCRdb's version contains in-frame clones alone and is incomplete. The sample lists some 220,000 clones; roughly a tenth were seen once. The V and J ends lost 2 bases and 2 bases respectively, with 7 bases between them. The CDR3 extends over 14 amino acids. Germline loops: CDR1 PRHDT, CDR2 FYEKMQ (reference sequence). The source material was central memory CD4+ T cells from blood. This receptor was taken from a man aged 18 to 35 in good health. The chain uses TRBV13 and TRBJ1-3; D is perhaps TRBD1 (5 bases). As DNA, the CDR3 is TGTGCCAGCAGCTTAAGGGGAGCTGGAAACACCATATATTTT. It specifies CASSLRGAGNTIYF.